This T cell receptor beta chain was profiled in a study of OX40 agonist ivuxolimab in advanced cancers. This clone showed up just a few times. Between the trimmed V and J ends, which lost 6 bases and 8 bases, there was a span of 16 bases. Germline loops: CDR1 MGHDK, CDR2 SYGVNS. The CDR3 runs to 13 residues. TCRdb's copy holds only in-frame clones and misses some; the assay was immunoSEQ multiplex PCR. Altogether 60,000 to 70,000 clones are present, 80% to 90% being singletons, with the ten largest covering about 12%. The receptor comes from an adult with an advanced solid tumor such as melanoma, head and neck, liver or kidney cancer. This chain uses TRBV25-1 with TRBJ1-1, with TRBD1 as a possible D gene (6 bases). Sequenced here: CD4+ or CD8+ T cells sorted from blood, sampled in a trial of the OX40 agonist ivuxolimab. The CDR3 reads CASRARGEGEAFF. The CDR3 DNA reads TGTGCCAGCAGAGCCAGGGGTGAAGGGGAAGCTTTCTTT.